The clone carrying this T cell receptor (beta chain) was observed at least ten times. Its matching antigen is unknown. TCRdb reprocessed the RT-PCR reads via MiXCR and lists one record per CDR3 protein. The top ten hold roughly 12% of the sample, which has more than 400,000 distinct CDR3 sequences, approximately 11% seen once. The entry originates in a study of response to subunit inactivated influenza vaccine. Findings and limits, study-wide: Authors suggested seasonal influenza vaccinations each recruit few new T cells.

Looked up from germline, CDR1 is DFQATT and CDR2 is SNEGSKA (reference sequence). The CDR3 spans 11 residues. Trimming removed 0 bases from V and 6 bases from J, with 5 bases in between. Source: PBMCs from blood, taken 35 to 45 days after vaccination. The sequence was obtained from a man aged 50 to 59 who received an inactivated influenza vaccine. The rearrangement uses TRBV20-1 and TRBJ1-1; no clear D gene. CDR3 in DNA: TGCAGTGCTAGAGACTCAGCTGAAGCTTTCTTT. This sequence encodes CSARDSAEAFF.